This TCR beta chain came from a study of blood T cell repertoires in COVID-19. Some clones are missing from TCRdb's copy, which holds only in-frame ones; the method was immunoSEQ multiplex PCR. The table lists about 42,000 clones, around three quarters of them singletons. On this clone itself: The germline gene is not matched at one end of the junction; a read error may be the cause.

The sequence derives from a man of 80 years or more with acute or convalescent COVID-19. Sequencing input: peripheral blood.

The CDR3 nucleotides are TGTGCCAGCAGCGTAATAGATCCCGGCGGGACAGCCATTTTT. Translation gives CASSVIDPGGTAIF. The chain has TRBV9 and TRBJ1-1; 7 bases are shared with TRBD1. Germline values: CDR1 SGDLS, CDR2 YYNGEE. The CDR3 has 14 residues.